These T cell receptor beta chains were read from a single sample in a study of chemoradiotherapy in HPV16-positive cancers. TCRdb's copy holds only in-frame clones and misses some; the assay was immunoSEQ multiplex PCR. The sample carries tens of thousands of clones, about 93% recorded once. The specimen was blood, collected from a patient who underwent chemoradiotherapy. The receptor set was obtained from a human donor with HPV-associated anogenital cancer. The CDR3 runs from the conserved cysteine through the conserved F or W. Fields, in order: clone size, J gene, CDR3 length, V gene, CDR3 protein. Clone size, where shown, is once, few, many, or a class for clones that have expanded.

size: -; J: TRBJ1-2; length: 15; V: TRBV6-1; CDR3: CASRQPGSANYGYTF
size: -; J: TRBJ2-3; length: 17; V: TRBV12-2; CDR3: CASRLDPGTAFTDTQYF
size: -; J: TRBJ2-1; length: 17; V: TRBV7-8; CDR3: CASSLYSLAGRDNEQFF
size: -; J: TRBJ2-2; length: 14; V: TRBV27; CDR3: CASRDSRNTGELFF
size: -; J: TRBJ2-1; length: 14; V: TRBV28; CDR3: CASAPGGSYNEQFF
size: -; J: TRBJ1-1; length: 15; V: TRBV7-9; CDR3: CASSLAGGSNTEAFF
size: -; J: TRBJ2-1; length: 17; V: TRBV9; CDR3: CASSGRGLAGGYNEQFF
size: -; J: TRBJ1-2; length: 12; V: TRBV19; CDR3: CASRRLGYGYTF
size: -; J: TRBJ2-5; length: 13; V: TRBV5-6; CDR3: CASSFRGGETQYF
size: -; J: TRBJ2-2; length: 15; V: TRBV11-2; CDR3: CASSAGTVGTGELFF
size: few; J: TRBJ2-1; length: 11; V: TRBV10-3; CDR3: CAISVGNEQFF
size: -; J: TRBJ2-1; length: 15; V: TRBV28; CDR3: CASNPSGGAYNEQFF
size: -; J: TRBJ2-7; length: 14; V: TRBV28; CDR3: CASSYGGAGYEQYF
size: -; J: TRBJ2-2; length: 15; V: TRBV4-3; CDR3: CASSQDNENTGELFF
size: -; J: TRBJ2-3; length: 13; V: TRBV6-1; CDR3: CASSIPLTDTQYF
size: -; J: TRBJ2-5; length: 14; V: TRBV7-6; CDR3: CASSPHRGQETQYF
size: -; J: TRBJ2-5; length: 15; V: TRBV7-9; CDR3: CASSLVTVGQETQYF
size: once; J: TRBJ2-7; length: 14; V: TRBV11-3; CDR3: CASSLGGVGPEQYF
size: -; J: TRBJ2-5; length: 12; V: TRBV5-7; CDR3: CASSLFWETQYF
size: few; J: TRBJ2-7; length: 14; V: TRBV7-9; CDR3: CASSLAVASYEQYF
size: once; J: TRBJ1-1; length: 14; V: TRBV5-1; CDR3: CASSLGSLNTEAFF
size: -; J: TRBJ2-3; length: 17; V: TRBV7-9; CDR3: CASTEGLAGARADTQYF
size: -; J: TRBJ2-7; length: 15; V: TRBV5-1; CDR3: CASSLDSGAAYKQYF
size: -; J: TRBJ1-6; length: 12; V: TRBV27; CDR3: CASSFGSSPLHF
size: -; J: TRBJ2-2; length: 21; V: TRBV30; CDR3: CAWSVQTSGRYRGPDTGELFF
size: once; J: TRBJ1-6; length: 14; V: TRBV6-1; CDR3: CASEFRRFNSPLHF
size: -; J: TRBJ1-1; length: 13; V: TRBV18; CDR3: CASSPAQNTEAFF
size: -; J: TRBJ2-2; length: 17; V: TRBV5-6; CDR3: CASSLDSGGPNTGELFF
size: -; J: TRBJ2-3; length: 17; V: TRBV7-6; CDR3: CASSKRRGVRGTDTQYF
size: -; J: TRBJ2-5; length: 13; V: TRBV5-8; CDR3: CASSLGGAETQYF
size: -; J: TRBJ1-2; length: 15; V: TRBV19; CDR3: CASSAAGASGWGYTF
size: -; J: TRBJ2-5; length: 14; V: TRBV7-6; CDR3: CASSNRAGPETQYF
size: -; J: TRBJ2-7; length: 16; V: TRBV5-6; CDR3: CASSLELSTLSYEQYF
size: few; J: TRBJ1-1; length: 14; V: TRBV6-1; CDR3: CASSEDAMNTEAFF
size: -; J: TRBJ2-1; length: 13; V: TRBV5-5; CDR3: CASSLGTSNEQFF
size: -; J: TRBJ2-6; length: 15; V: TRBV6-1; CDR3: CASTRDRSGANVLTF
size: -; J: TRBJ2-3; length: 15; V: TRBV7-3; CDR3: CASSLASGATDTQYF
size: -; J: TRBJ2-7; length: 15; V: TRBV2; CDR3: CASSELAGFVDEQYF
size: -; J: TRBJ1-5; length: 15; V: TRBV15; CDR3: CATSREQGRDMSQHF
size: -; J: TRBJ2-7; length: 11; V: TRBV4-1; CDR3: CASSQFSEQYF
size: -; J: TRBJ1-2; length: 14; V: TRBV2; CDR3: CASSGRGNSYGYTF
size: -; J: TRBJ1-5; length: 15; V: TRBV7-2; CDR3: CASSLVGQPNQPQHF
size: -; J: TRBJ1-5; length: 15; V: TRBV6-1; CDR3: CASSESRQGDQPQHF
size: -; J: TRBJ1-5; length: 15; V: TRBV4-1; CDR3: CASSLHPGGNQPQHF
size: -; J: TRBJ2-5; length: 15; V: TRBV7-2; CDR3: CASSPGQGAKETQYF
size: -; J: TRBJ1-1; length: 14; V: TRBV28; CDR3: CASSWSGPNTEAFF